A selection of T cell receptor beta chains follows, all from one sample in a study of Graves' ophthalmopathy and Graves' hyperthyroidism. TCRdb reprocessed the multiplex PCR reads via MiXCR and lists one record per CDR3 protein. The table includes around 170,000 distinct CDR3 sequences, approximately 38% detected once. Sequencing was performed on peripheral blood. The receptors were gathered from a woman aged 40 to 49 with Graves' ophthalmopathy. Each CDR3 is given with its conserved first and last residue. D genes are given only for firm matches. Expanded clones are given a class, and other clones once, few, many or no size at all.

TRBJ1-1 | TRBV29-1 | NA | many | TGCAGCGTCGTCATGGGAATGAACACTGAAGCTTTCTTT | CSVVMGMNTEAFF
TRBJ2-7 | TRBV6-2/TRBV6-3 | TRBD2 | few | TGTGCCAGCAGGACGGGAGGAGCGTACGAGCAGTACTTC | CASRTGGAYEQYF
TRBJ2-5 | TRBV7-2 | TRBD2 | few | TGTGCCAGCAGCTTAGGTCTAGCGGGAGGAGAGACCCAGTACTTC | CASSLGLAGGETQYF
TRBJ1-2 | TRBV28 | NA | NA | TGTGCCAGCAGTGCCCGGGAGGGCTACACCTTC | CASSAREGYTF
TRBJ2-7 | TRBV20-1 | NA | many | TGCAGTGCTAGAGCGCAGGGAGGAGTGCAGTACTTC | CSARAQGGVQYF
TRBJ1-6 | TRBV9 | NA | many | TGTGCCAGCAGCGTTCAGACCAACTCCTATAATTCACCCCTCCACTTT | CASSVQTNSYNSPLHF
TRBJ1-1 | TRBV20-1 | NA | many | TGCAGTGCTTTGAAGACAGGCCCCACTGAAGCTTTCTTT | CSALKTGPTEAFF
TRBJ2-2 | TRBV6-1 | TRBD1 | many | TGTGCCAGCAGGGGACAGTTTTTTACCGGGGAGCTGTTTTTT | CASRGQFFTGELFF
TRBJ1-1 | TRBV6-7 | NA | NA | TGTGCCAGCAGTTACTCCCCCGACGGTGAAATGAACACTGAAGCTTTCTTT | CASSYSPDGEMNTEAFF
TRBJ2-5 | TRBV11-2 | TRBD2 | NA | TGTGCCAGCAGCTTAGGGGTACCCGGGACTAGCGGGGGAATAGGGGAGACCCAGTACTTC | CASSLGVPGTSGGIGETQYF
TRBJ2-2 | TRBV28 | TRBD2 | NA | TGTGCCAGCAGTTTTCCGGGACTAGCGGGAGTTGGTACCGGGGAGCTGTTTTTT | CASSFPGLAGVGTGELFF
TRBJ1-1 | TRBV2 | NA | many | TGTGCCAGCATCGACAGATTGAACACTGAAGCTTTCTTT | CASIDRLNTEAFF
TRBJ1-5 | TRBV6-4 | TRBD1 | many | TGTGCCAGCAGAGGTACCGGGACAGGGCCAGTAGCATATCAGCCCCAGCATTTT | CASRGTGTGPVAYQPQHF
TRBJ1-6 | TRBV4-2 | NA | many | TGTGCCAGCAGCCAAGTACCCAGAAATTCACCCCTCCACTTT | CASSQVPRNSPLHF
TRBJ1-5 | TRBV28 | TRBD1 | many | TGTGCCAGCAGGGGCCCGGGGACAGGGACAGGTAGGGATCAGCCCCAGCATTTT | CASRGPGTGTGRDQPQHF
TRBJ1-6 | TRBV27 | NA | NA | TGTGCCACCGCTCAGTATAATTCACCCCTCCACTTT | CATAQYNSPLHF
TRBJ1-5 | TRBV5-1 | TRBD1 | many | TGCGCCAGCAGCCCGCAGGACAGGGGGCACAATCAGCCCCAGCATTTT | CASSPQDRGHNQPQHF
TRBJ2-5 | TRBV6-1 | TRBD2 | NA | TGTGCCAGCAGGACCGGGACTAGCTCGAAAGAGACCCAGTACTTC | CASRTGTSSKETQYF
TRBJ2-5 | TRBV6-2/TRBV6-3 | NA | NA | TGTGCCAGCACCAAGGGGATGGAGACCCAGTACTTC | CASTKGMETQYF
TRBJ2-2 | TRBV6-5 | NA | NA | TGTGCCAGCAGGTACAGCGGCACCGGGGAGCTGTTTTTT | CASRYSGTGELFF
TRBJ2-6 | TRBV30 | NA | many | TGTGCCTGGAGTGACGGGGGCCAGGTACTCTCTGGGGCCAACGTCCTGACTTTC | CAWSDGGQVLSGANVLTF
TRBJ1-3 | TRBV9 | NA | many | TGTGCCAGCAGCCCCCGACTTGACAGGATCGGAAACACCATATATTTT | CASSPRLDRIGNTIYF
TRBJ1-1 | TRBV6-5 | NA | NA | TGTGCCAGCAGTTACTCAGGTGAGACTGAAGCTTTCTTT | CASSYSGETEAFF
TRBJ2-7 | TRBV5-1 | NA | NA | TGCGCCAGCAGCTTGGTCCGCTACGAGCAGTACTTC | CASSLVRYEQYF
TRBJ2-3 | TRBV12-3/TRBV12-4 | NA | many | TGTGCCAGCAGCTCCGACACAAGTCGCACAGATACGCAGTATTTT | CASSSDTSRTDTQYF
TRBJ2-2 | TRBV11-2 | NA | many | TGTGCCAGCAGCTTAAGTCTAGCGACCAACACCGGGGAGCTGTTTTTT | CASSLSLATNTGELFF
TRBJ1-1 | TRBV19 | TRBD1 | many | TGTGCCAGTAACTCCCACCACAGGGGGCGAATGAACACTGAAGCTTTCTTT | CASNSHHRGRMNTEAFF
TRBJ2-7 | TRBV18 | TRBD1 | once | TGTGCCAGCTCAACCGGGACAGGGGATGGCGAGCAGTACTTC | CASSTGTGDGEQYF
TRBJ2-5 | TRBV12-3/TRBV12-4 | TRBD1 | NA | TGTGCCAGCAGCCCCGGGACAGGGGTATTGGAGACCCAGTACTTC | CASSPGTGVLETQYF
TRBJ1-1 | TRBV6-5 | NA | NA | TGTGCCAGCAGTTACGGGGGGTATGCTTTCTTT | CASSYGGYAFF
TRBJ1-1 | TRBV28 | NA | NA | TGTGCCAGCAACCCCCGGGGGTTAGGTCGTGGCACTGAAGCTTTCTTT | CASNPRGLGRGTEAFF